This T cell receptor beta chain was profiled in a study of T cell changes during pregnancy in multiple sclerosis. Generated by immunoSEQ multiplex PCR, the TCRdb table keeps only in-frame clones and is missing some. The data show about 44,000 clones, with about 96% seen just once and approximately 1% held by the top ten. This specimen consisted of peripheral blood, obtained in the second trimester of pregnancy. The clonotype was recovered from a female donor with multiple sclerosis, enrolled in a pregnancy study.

CDR3 in amino acids: CSAKSGGPSEQFF. The CDR3 DNA reads TGCAGCGCCAAGAGCGGGGGCCCCAGTGAGCAGTTCTTC. This chain uses TRBV29-1 with TRBJ2-1, with 8 bases lining up with TRBD2. Germline values: CDR1 SQVTM, CDR2 ANQGSEA. The ends lost 7 bases at V and 9 bases at J; junction bases unmatched: 11. This CDR3 has 13 residues.